The 17 T cell receptor beta chains given below trace back to one sample, sequenced in a study of T cells in tuberculosis. Assay used: immunoSEQ multiplex PCR; TCRdb lists only in-frame clones, some missing. Found here are under 45,000 clones, more than 85% of them singletons; the top ten hold roughly 6.4%. The specimen was PBMCs. The receptors here all came from a donor aged 10 to 29 with latent tuberculosis or without tuberculosis infection.

The V gene is TRBV7-9, the J gene TRBJ1-2, with 8 bases identical to TRBD1. The CDR3 contains 14 residues. CDR1 SEHNR and CDR2 FQNEAQ come from the germline V gene (reference sequence). V shed 6 bases and J 5 bases; nucleotides not matched to a gene: 8. Written as DNA, the CDR3 is TGTGCCAGCAGTTCTCAGGGGGCCGGGTATGGCTACACCTTC. Its protein product is CASSSQGAGYGYTF.

This chain links TRBV7-2 with TRBJ1-6; D is perhaps TRBD1 (5 bases). Trimming removed 10 bases at V and 3 bases at J, with 19 bases between. This CDR3 has 16 amino acids. Germline lookup yields CDR1 SGHTA and CDR2 FQGNSA. The CDR3 spells CATRRRQGGYNSPLHF. In nucleotides, the CDR3 is TGTGCCACCCGAAGGCGGCAGGGAGGCTATAATTCACCCCTCCACTTT. Variable domain in full (rest from reference TRBV7-2 and TRBJ1-6): GAGVSQSPSNKVTEKGKDVELRCDPISGHTALYWYRQSLGQGLEFLIYFQGNSAPDKSGLPSDRFSAERTGGSVSTLTIQRTQQEDSAVYLCATRRRQGGYNSPLHFGNGTRLTVT.

CDR3 bases: TGCAGTGCCCGAGCGGAAAAACTGTTTTTT. As protein: CSARAEKLFF. V gene TRBV20-1 combines with J gene TRBJ1-4, with unresolved D. Germline-derived CDR1 and CDR2 are DFQATT and SNEGSKA (reference sequence). V dropped 6 bases and J dropped 8 bases, with 7 bases sitting between them. The CDR3 has 10 residues.

This chain connects TRBV5-1 to TRBJ1-2; 9 positions match TRBD1. CDR3 length: 15 residues. The V gene's germline CDR1 is SGHRS and CDR2 YFSETQ. Germline trimming cut 2 bases from V and 6 bases from J; bases unmatched to any gene: 8. DNA of the CDR3: TGCGCCAGCAGCTTCCAACAGGGGGCCGTGGATGGCTACACCTTC. It specifies CASSFQQGAVDGYTF.

In DNA, the CDR3 is TGTGCCAGCAGCTTCGGTCAGGCGACAGATACGCAGTATTTT. It translates to CASSFGQATDTQYF. This sequence joins TRBV11-3 and TRBJ2-3, with D unclear. This CDR3 spans 14 amino acids. Trimming cost V 3 bases and J 3 bases, with 10 bases left between them. CDR1 and CDR2 from the germline V gene are SGHNT and YENEEA.

The chain has TRBV5-8 and TRBJ1-3; no clear D gene. V was clipped by 1 base and J by 0 bases, with 8 bases between them. Germline V gives CDR1 SGHTS, CDR2 YDEGEE. The CDR3 totals 15 residues. In DNA form, the CDR3 reads TGTGCCAGCAGCTTGACAGCCGGCTCTGGAAACACCATATATTTT. Protein product: CASSLTAGSGNTIYF.

The V gene is TRBV13, the J gene TRBJ2-4, with TRBD1 as a possible D gene (5 bases). Trimming removed 0 bases from V and 9 bases from J, with 15 bases in between. This CDR3 comprises 15 residues. CDR1 and CDR2 from the germline V gene are PRHDT and FYEKMQ (reference sequence). CDR3 in DNA: TGTGCCAGCAGCTTAGGCCAGCAGGGCAGGGTCATTCAGTACTTC. Encoded protein: CASSLGQQGRVIQYF.

The chain combines TRBV7-2 with TRBJ2-7; tentatively, D is TRBD1 (6 bases). The CDR3 totals 14 residues. Per the germline V gene, CDR1 is SGHTA and CDR2 is FQGNSA. Trimming removed 5 bases at V and 0 bases at J, with 11 bases between. The CDR3 DNA reads as TGTGCCAGCAGCCAACCGGGACACTCCTACGAGCAGTACTTC. Protein: CASSQPGHSYEQYF.

The chain uses TRBV5-6 and TRBJ2-1; TRBD2 matches at 7 bases. The V and J ends lost 3 bases and 2 bases, in that order; junction bases with no gene match: 8. This CDR3 is built from 16 residues. Per germline, CDR1 SGHDT and CDR2 YYEEEE. The CDR3 sequence: CASSWGGGRTYNEQFF. The DNA for the CDR3 is TGTGCCAGCAGCTGGGGGGGTGGTCGAACCTACAATGAGCAGTTCTTC.

The chain carries TRBV14 and TRBJ2-2, with D possibly matching TRBD1 (5 bases). The germline V and J ends were trimmed by 4 bases and 7 bases, with 13 bases remaining between them. CDR1 SGHDN and CDR2 FVKESK come from the germline V gene. CDR3 length equals 14 residues. CDR3 amino acids: CASSRLTEGGELFF. The CDR3 bases are TGTGCCAGCAGCCGACTGACAGAAGGCGGGGAGCTGTTTTTT.

The V and J genes are TRBV4-2 and TRBJ2-1, with 13 bases aligning to TRBD2. Germline loops: CDR1 LGHNA, CDR2 YNFKEQ. CDR3 length equals 16 residues. The trim removed 3 bases at V and 6 bases at J, leaving 5 bases unmatched. The CDR3 bases are TGTGCCAGCAGCCAGTCTGGGACTAGCGGGGCCAATGAGCAGTTCTTC. Protein: CASSQSGTSGANEQFF.

The rearrangement links TRBV7-6 to TRBJ2-5, with D possibly being TRBD2 (5 bases). TRBJ2-7 matches the DNA end more closely, so the J call is doubtful. In germline, CDR1 is SGHVS, CDR2 FNYEAQ. This CDR3 comprises 16 residues. This CDR3 is CASSLAGNRYSYEQYF. The CDR3 bases are TGTGCCAGCAGCTTAGCCGGGAATAGGTACTCCTACGAGCAGTACTTC.

The chain carries TRBV2 and TRBJ2-3; 9 bases match TRBD2. This CDR3 is 14 amino acids long. The germline V gene has CDR1 SNHLY and CDR2 FYNNEI. V was pared by 7 bases and J by 5 bases, with 7 bases of the junction left unmatched. The CDR3: CASILGLAGDTQYF. The CDR3, as DNA: TGTGCCAGCATACTGGGACTAGCAGGAGATACGCAGTATTTT.

The chain joins TRBV30 to TRBJ2-3; 16 bases fit TRBD2. With 0 bases clipped from V and 6 bases from J, the junction kept 12 bases outside the gene matches. Germline CDR1 is GTSNPN and CDR2 is SVGIG (reference sequence). The CDR3 length is 19 residues. This CDR3 is CAWSVRGLAGGHLKDTQYF. CDR3 coding DNA: TGTGCCTGGAGTGTTAGGGGACTAGCGGGGGGGCACCTGAAGGATACGCAGTATTTT.

This chain connects TRBV7-9 to TRBJ1-2, with D perhaps matching TRBD1 (5 bases). CDR3 size: 12 residues. The germline V gene has CDR1 SEHNR and CDR2 FQNEAQ (reference sequence). Trimming shortened V by 7 bases and J by 5 bases, and 11 bases separated the two germline ends. The CDR3 is CASKGSGYGYTF. The CDR3 DNA follows: TGTGCCAGCAAGGGGTCAGGGTATGGCTACACCTTC. The variable domain in full, with the rest retrieved from reference TRBV7-9 and TRBJ1-2, is DTGVSQNPRHKITKRGQNVTFRCDPISEHNRLYWYRQTLGQGPEFLTYFQNEAQLEKSRLLSDRFSAERPKGSFSTLEIQRTEQGDSAMYLCASKGSGYGYTFGSGTRLTVV.

The count of this clone is one. The chain joins TRBV19 to TRBJ1-1; perhaps TRBD1 as D (5 bases). This CDR3 has 16 residues. CDR1 and CDR2 from the germline V gene are LNHDA and SQIVND (reference sequence). V was clipped by 4 bases and J by 1 base, with 16 bases between them. CDR3 sequence (DNA): TGTGCCAGTAGTACAGTTTTTTTTGGACAGAACACTGAAGCTTTCTTT. As protein: CASSTVFFGQNTEAFF.

The J gene is TRBJ1-2, the V gene TRBV10-3; 7 bases fit TRBD1. The length of the CDR3 is 14 residues. The junction had 5 bases not matched to a gene; V was cut back by 3 bases and J by 4 bases. The germline CDR1 and CDR2 sequences are ENHRY and SYGVKD. For the CDR3, the DNA is TGTGCCATCAGTGAATCAGGGGGGCCCTATGGCTACACCTTC. Translation: CAISESGGPYGYTF.